These 27 T cell receptor beta chains originate from one sample sequenced in a study of cytomegalovirus exposure and HLA in healthy donors. Sequencing used immunoSEQ multiplex PCR; TCRdb keeps in-frame clones, though not all of them. This sample has almost 200,000 clones, with about 81% found just once. The source material was PBMCs. Every receptor here comes from a woman aged 30 to 39 in good health and CMV-seronegative.

The V call is TRBV9, the J call TRBJ2-3, with a weak D call TRBD2 (6 bases). Germline V CDR1 and CDR2: SGDLS, YYNGEE. CDR3 length equals 18 residues. The V end was cut by 0 bases, the J end by 0 bases, with 17 bases between. Here the CDR3 reads CASSVGIGGLASTDTQYF. The CDR3 nucleotides are TGTGCCAGCAGCGTAGGCATTGGGGGACTTGCTAGCACAGATACGCAGTATTTT.

This clone was recorded only once. J is TRBJ2-7 and V is TRBV5-1; 8 bases fit TRBD1. Trimming took 3 bases from V and 0 from J; bases not matched to a gene: 8. The CDR3 consists of 16 residues. Germline lookup yields CDR1 SGHRS and CDR2 YFSETQ. CDR3 nucleotides: TGCGCCAGCAGCTGGACAGGGACCCGGAGCTCCTACGAGCAGTACTTC. It specifies CASSWTGTRSSYEQYF.

The chain joins TRBV5-1 to TRBJ2-2; D gene uncertain. V shed 4 bases and J shed 4 bases, with 11 bases lying between them. Germline V CDR1 and CDR2: SGHRS, YFSETQ. CDR3 length: 14 residues. DNA of the CDR3: TGCGCCAGCAGCCGTGACGCTAGCACCGGGGAGCTGTTTTTT. The encoded protein is CASSRDASTGELFF.

V usage is TRBV12-5 and J usage is TRBJ2-2; the D is unclear. The CDR3 is 13 amino acids. Germline V CDR1 and CDR2: LGHNT, FRNRAP. Between the trimmed V and J ends, which lost 1 base and 7 bases, there was a span of 7 bases. The CDR3 nucleotides are TGTGCTAGTGGTTTGGATGCAGGCGGGGAGCTGTTTTTT. Its translation is CASGLDAGGELFF.

This clone was found a few times. V and J are TRBV7-3 and TRBJ2-7; D perhaps matches TRBD1 (5 bases). Trimming pared 4 bases from V and 4 bases from J, leaving 8 bases between. This CDR3 comprises 12 residues. Germline lookup yields CDR1 SGHTA and CDR2 FQGTGA. CDR3 loop: CASSSPGYEQYF. CDR3 coding DNA: TGTGCCAGCAGCTCCCCAGGGTACGAGCAGTACTTC.

The chain is built from TRBV19 and TRBJ1-6, with unresolved D. The CDR3 has 14 amino acids. Germline V gene sequence: CDR1 LNHDA, CDR2 SQIVND (reference sequence). V lost 4 bases, J lost 9 bases, and 13 bases lay in between. CDR3: CASSNIQKTSPLHF. The DNA for the CDR3 is TGTGCCAGTAGTAATATTCAGAAAACTTCACCCCTCCACTTT. Variable domain in full (rest from reference TRBV19 and TRBJ1-6): DGGITQSPKYLFRKEGQNVTLSCEQNLNHDAMYWYRQDPGQGLRLIYYSQIVNDFQKGDIAEGYSVSREKKESFPLTVTSAQKNPTAFYLCASSNIQKTSPLHFGNGTRLTVT.

The chain links TRBV2 to TRBJ2-1, with TRBD2 matching over 8 bases. V gave up 7 bases and J gave up 7 bases; unmatched junction bases: 9. Germline CDR1 and CDR2: SNHLY and FYNNEI. This CDR3 region has 14 residues. CDR3 sequence reads: CASKTSGSVNEQFF. The CDR3 region has the DNA TGTGCCAGCAAGACGAGCGGGAGTGTGAATGAGCAGTTCTTC.

This clone was detected once. The chain links TRBV9 to TRBJ1-4, with 9 nucleotides matching TRBD1. Germline V gene sequence: CDR1 SGDLS, CDR2 YYNGEE. The CDR3 is 17 amino acids. The trim removed 4 bases at V and 5 bases at J, leaving 12 bases unmatched. The CDR3 DNA is TGTGCCAGCAGCCGGGACAGGGCGGTGATGGGGAATGAAAAACTGTTTTTT. This codes for CASSRDRAVMGNEKLFF.

The chain uses TRBV19 and TRBJ2-1, with D possibly matching TRBD2 (5 bases). This CDR3 is built from 15 residues. CDR1 and CDR2 (germline): LNHDA, SQIVND (reference sequence). The V end was cut by 6 bases, the J end by 2 bases, with 14 bases between. CDR3: CASRTDGNTYNEQFF. For the CDR3, the DNA is TGTGCCAGTAGGACGGACGGGAACACCTACAATGAGCAGTTCTTC.

V and J are TRBV7-6 and TRBJ1-1; 7 bases agree with TRBD1. The CDR3 length is 15 residues. The germline gives CDR1 SGHVS, CDR2 FNYEAQ. The junction had 10 bases not matched to a gene; V was cut back by 2 bases and J by 7 bases. The CDR3 loop reads CASSLPPGQHFEAFF. DNA of the CDR3: TGTGCCAGCAGCTTACCGCCGGGACAGCATTTTGAAGCTTTCTTT.

Turning to this clone: Other DNA sequences of this sample code for an identical CDR3. The chain carries TRBV9 and TRBJ2-2; TRBD1 matches 8 bases. J lost 4 bases, V lost 3 bases, and 2 bases had no gene match. Germline CDR1 and CDR2: SGDLS and YYNGEE. The CDR3 runs to 14 residues. Here the CDR3 DNA reads TGTGCCAGCAGCGCCACAGGGGGCACCGGGGAGCTGTTTTTT. Its protein product is CASSATGGTGELFF.

The rearrangement links TRBV2 to TRBJ1-5; weak D call: TRBD1 (5 bases). The CDR3 spans 12 residues. Germline CDR1 and CDR2: SNHLY and FYNNEI. Trimming stripped 11 bases from V and 9 bases from J, with 17 bases between. The CDR3 DNA reads as TGTGCCGCCGGCCAGGGCCAAGGGCCCCAGCATTTT. It is translated as CAAGQGQGPQHF.

The V and J genes are TRBV14 and TRBJ2-1; TRBD2 agrees at 9 bases. J was trimmed by 2 bases and V by 1 base; bases with no gene match: 6. The length of the CDR3 is 17 residues. Looked up from germline, CDR1 is SGHDN and CDR2 is FVKESK. The CDR3 region has the DNA TGTGCCAGCAGCCAAGGGGCTAGCGGGAACCCCTACAATGAGCAGTTCTTC. Translation: CASSQGASGNPYNEQFF.

The chain is built from TRBV11-2 and TRBJ2-7, with 10 bases identical to TRBD1. Germline loops: CDR1 SGHAT, CDR2 FQNNGV. The junction had 3 bases not matched to a gene; V was cut back by 3 bases and J by 4 bases. The CDR3 contains 14 residues. CDR3 amino acids: CASSFGTGEYEQYF. CDR3 nucleotide sequence: TGTGCCAGCAGCTTCGGGACAGGGGAGTACGAGCAGTACTTC. The variable domain in full, completed from reference TRBV11-2 and TRBJ2-7, reads EAGVAQSPRYKIIEKRQSVAFWCNPISGHATLYWYQQILGQGPKLLIQFQNNGVVDDSQLPKDRFSAERLKGVDSTLKIQPAKLEDSAVYLCASSFGTGEYEQYFGPGTRLTVT.

The chain carries TRBV10-2 and TRBJ1-1, with D tentatively TRBD1 (6 bases). Per germline, CDR1 WSHSY and CDR2 SAAADI. The V gene lost 0 bases and the J gene lost 7 bases, with 12 bases spanning the gap. The CDR3 loop spans 14 amino acids. CDR3 sequence (DNA): TGCGCCAGCAGTGAGTCGATTGGACAGTTTGAAGCTTTCTTT. Translation gives CASSESIGQFEAFF.

This rearrangement joins TRBV29-1 to TRBJ1-3, with no clear D. The CDR3 totals 14 residues. Germline V gene sequence: CDR1 SQVTM, CDR2 ANQGSEA. V lost 6 bases, J lost 5 bases, and 17 bases lay in between. The chain's CDR3 is CSVPRVSWRNTIYF. CDR3 DNA sequence: TGCAGCGTGCCTCGGGTGTCTTGGAGAAACACCATATATTTT.

The gene calls are TRBV5-6 and TRBJ1-6, with D unclear. Germline V gives CDR1 SGHDT, CDR2 YYEEEE. V lost 0 bases and J 6 bases, leaving 13 bases between the germline ends. The CDR3 length is 16 residues. CDR3 amino acids: CASSLAGGSSNSPLHF. The CDR3 nucleotides read TGTGCCAGCAGCTTGGCAGGCGGGTCGAGTAATTCACCCCTCCACTTT.

Only a few counts were recorded for this clone. An end of the junction does not agree with germline; a read error may underlie this. The rearrangement joins TRBV5-1 to TRBJ2-7; no clear D gene. Germline CDR1 is SGHRS and CDR2 is YFSETQ. The CDR3 totals 8 residues. The CDR3, as DNA: TGCGCCAGCAGCCTAACTTGCTTC. As protein: CASSLTCF.

The chain links TRBV5-1 to TRBJ2-5; D possibly corresponds to TRBD1 (6 bases). This CDR3 has 14 amino acids. V shed 1 base and J shed 5 bases, with 12 bases lying between them. Germline values: CDR1 SGHRS, CDR2 YFSETQ. The CDR3 nucleotides read TGCGCCAGCAGCTTGTCAGGGGCGGGCGAGACCCAGTACTTC. Its protein is CASSLSGAGETQYF.

The chain combines TRBV5-1 with TRBJ2-5, with TRBD1 matching 8 bases. Germline CDR1 reads SGHRS; CDR2 reads YFSETQ. Trimming took 3 bases from V and 5 from J; bases not matched to a gene: 9. CDR3 size: 15 residues. This CDR3 is CASSSRSGGWETQYF. Here the CDR3 DNA reads TGCGCCAGCAGCTCCCGATCAGGGGGCTGGGAGACCCAGTACTTC.

In this sample, this clone turned up once. The chain recombines TRBV7-2 with TRBJ2-2; 7 bases are a match to TRBD2. Germline V gene sequence: CDR1 SGHTA, CDR2 FQGNSA. Unmatched junction bases numbered 15, after V lost 3 bases and J lost 5 bases. There are 18 residues in the CDR3. The CDR3 nucleotides read TGTGCCAGCAGCTTCTCCTGGCTGGCGGGAGATGGTACCGGGGAGCTGTTTTTT. Amino acids: CASSFSWLAGDGTGELFF.

V usage is TRBV4-1 and J usage is TRBJ2-2; TRBD1 might be the D (5 bases). Germline V CDR1 and CDR2: MGHRA, YSYEKL. This CDR3 contains 15 residues. Between the trimmed V and J ends, which lost 0 bases and 4 bases, there was a span of 9 bases. This chain's CDR3 is CASSQDPGFTGELFF. CDR3 sequence (DNA): TGCGCCAGCAGCCAAGATCCAGGGTTCACCGGGGAGCTGTTTTTT.

This clone was recorded only once. The chain combines TRBV4-1 with TRBJ1-4, with D hard to call. CDR1 and CDR2 (germline): MGHRA, YSYEKL. V was cut by 1 base and J by 7 bases, with 13 bases left in between. The CDR3 sequence is 15 residues long. The CDR3 nucleotides read TGCGCCAGCAGCCAAGGGGTTGGGCGGGTTGAAAAACTGTTTTTT. Translating it yields CASSQGVGRVEKLFF.

As regards this clone: Other DNA sequences from this sample encode an identical CDR3 as well. V is TRBV15 and J is TRBJ1-5; 7 bases map to TRBD1. Losses at the gene ends were 3 bases for V and 4 bases for J; bases not matched to a gene: 3. CDR3 length equals 14 residues. Germline CDR1 reads LNHNV; CDR2 reads YYDKDF (reference sequence). In nucleotides, the CDR3 is TGTGCCACCAGCAGGGACAGGTTAAATCAGCCCCAGCATTTT. Translated, it gives CATSRDRLNQPQHF. The full variable domain, with the rest looked up from reference TRBV15 and TRBJ1-5, is DAMVIQNPRYQVTQFGKPVTLSCSQTLNHNVMYWYQQKSSQAPKLLFHYYDKDFNNEADTPDNFQSRRPNTSFCFLDIRSPGLGDTAMYLCATSRDRLNQPQHFGDGTRLSIL.

This clone has a handful of counts. The rearrangement links TRBV2 to TRBJ1-2, with D tentatively TRBD1 (6 bases). Germline V gene data show CDR1 as SNHLY and CDR2 as FYNNEI. CDR3 length equals 11 residues. The V end lost 5 bases, the J end lost 8 bases, and 9 bases lay between the germline ends. DNA for the CDR3: TGTGCCAGCAGTCAGGGACAAGGCTACACCTTC. Translating gives CASSQGQGYTF.

J is TRBJ2-7 and V is TRBV5-1; 9 bases are a match to TRBD1. CDR1 and CDR2 from the germline V gene are SGHRS and YFSETQ. This CDR3 spans 14 amino acids. V gave up 4 bases and J gave up 4 bases; unmatched junction bases: 6. In nucleotides, the CDR3 is TGCGCCAGCAGCACGGGACAGGGAGGGTACGAGCAGTACTTC. It specifies CASSTGQGGYEQYF.

The genes are TRBV5-1 and TRBJ1-4; maybe TRBD1 (6 bases). The CDR3 is made up of 18 amino acids. Trimming cost V 0 bases and J 7 bases, with 22 bases left between them. Per germline, CDR1 SGHRS and CDR2 YFSETQ. The DNA of the CDR3 is TGCGCCAGCAGCTTGGCCATCGGGGGGCAGGGTTTTGGTGAAAAACTGTTTTTT. This sequence encodes CASSLAIGGQGFGEKLFF.